The following is a T cell receptor beta chain sequence with its context. Its antigen is unknown. The source of the sample is a study of CXCR3-negative and CXCR3-positive naive CD8 T cells. Whole-study findings and limits: CXCR3 levels fell partly with cryopreservation; most assays relied on fresh PBMCs. Comparably high diversity was seen in both naive subsets, and much lower diversity in memory CD8+ cells. TRB CDR3s of CXCR3-positive naive cells were more hydrophobic than those of CXCR3-negative naive cells. Within a donor, both naive subsets shared TRBV-TRBJ usage, unlike memory cells.

CDR1 MDHEN and CDR2 SYDVKM come from the germline V gene. This CDR3 is 13 amino acids long. Preparation of TRB cDNA libraries relied on 5' RACE carrying UMI labels. TCRdb re-called the 5' RACE reads and catalogs CDR3 proteins one per entry, DNA excluded. Its table lists about 66,000 distinct CDR3 sequences. The sequenced material came from naive CXCR3- CD8+ T cells from blood. Subset noted: CD45RO-CCR7+CD27+CD95- naive CD8+ T cells lacking CXCR3 (TNR3-). This clonotype was sampled from a human donor in good health. Some clones in this sample may be carry-over from other donors' samples. This rearrangement joins TRBV28 to TRBJ1-2; TCRdb returns TRBD1, unconfirmable since there is no DNA. CDR3 sequence: CASIRGQSYGYTF.